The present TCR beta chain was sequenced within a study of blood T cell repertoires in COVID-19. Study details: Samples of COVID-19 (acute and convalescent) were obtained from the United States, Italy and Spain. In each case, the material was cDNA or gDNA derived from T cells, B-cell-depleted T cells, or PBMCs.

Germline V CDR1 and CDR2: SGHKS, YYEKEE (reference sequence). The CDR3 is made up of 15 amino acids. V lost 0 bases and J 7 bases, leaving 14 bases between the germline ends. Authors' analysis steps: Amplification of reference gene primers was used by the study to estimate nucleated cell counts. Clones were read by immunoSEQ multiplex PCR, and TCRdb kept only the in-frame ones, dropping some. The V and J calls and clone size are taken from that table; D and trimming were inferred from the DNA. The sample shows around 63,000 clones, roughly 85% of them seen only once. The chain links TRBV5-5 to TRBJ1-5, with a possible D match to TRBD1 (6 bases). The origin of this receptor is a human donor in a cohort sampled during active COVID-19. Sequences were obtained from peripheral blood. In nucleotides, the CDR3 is TGTGCCAGCAGCTTGGCCCCACAGGGTAGCCAGCCCCAGCATTTT. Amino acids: CASSLAPQGSQPQHF.